These 17 T cell receptor beta chains came from one sample sequenced in a study of cytomegalovirus exposure and HLA in healthy donors. With 60 Vbeta and 13 Jbeta primers, the PCR was carried out. Some clones are missing from TCRdb's copy, which holds only in-frame ones; the method was immunoSEQ multiplex PCR. The table records some 180,000 clones, roughly 73% of them present only once. The sample consisted of PBMCs. Source of these receptors: a woman aged 25 to 39 in good health and CMV-seronegative.

This chain joins TRBV2 and TRBJ2-5; 7 bases map to TRBD1. V was clipped by 5 bases and J by 4 bases; unmatched bases: 7. This CDR3 comprises 14 residues. From germline, CDR1 is SNHLY and CDR2 FYNNEI. In DNA, the CDR3 is TGTGCCAGCAGTAGGGACAGCTTAAGAGAGACCCAGTACTTC. This sequence encodes CASSRDSLRETQYF.

The V and J genes are TRBV10-3 and TRBJ2-7; D may be TRBD2 (6 bases). CDR1 and CDR2 from the germline V gene are ENHRY and SYGVKD. The CDR3 totals 17 residues. The V and J ends lost 7 bases and 0 bases respectively, with 22 bases between them. This CDR3 reads CAITYWGVSAPSYEQYF. CDR3 nucleotide sequence: TGTGCCATCACTTATTGGGGGGTCTCCGCCCCCTCCTACGAGCAGTACTTC.

The V gene is TRBV4-3, the J gene TRBJ1-5, with no clear D. The length of the CDR3 is 16 residues. The germline V gene encodes CDR1 LGHNA and CDR2 YSLEER. V lost 0 bases and J 2 bases, leaving 11 bases between the germline ends. The CDR3 protein is CASSQDAGTGNQPQHF. The DNA of the CDR3 is TGCGCCAGCAGCCAAGACGCAGGCACGGGCAATCAGCCCCAGCATTTT.

The V and J genes are TRBV18 and TRBJ1-2; no clear D. V shed 6 bases and J shed 6 bases, with 17 bases lying between them. Germline V gene sequence: CDR1 KGHSH, CDR2 LQKENI. The CDR3 runs 14 residues. The CDR3 sequence: CASSLNPREDGYTF. CDR3 DNA sequence: TGTGCCAGCTCGCTAAACCCCCGGGAGGATGGCTACACCTTC. The full variable domain, in which reference TRBV18 and TRBJ1-2 provide the parts outside the CDR3, is NAGVMQNPRHLVRRRGQEARLRCSPMKGHSHVYWYRQLPEEGLKFMVYLQKENIIDESGMPKERFSAEFPKEGPSILRIQQVVRGDSAAYFCASSLNPREDGYTFGSGTRLTVV.

In this sample, this clone turned up a few times. V and J are TRBV19 and TRBJ1-2; unclear D gene. Germline values: CDR1 LNHDA, CDR2 SQIVND (reference sequence). This CDR3 has 14 residues. V gave up 4 bases and J gave up 2 bases, with 11 bases separating them. As DNA, the CDR3 is TGTGCCAGTAGTACCCCAGGTTTAAACTATGGCTACACCTTC. Amino acids: CASSTPGLNYGYTF.

The V gene is TRBV2, the J gene TRBJ2-7; 7 nucleotides align to TRBD2. The J segment lost 1 base and the V segment lost 7 bases, leaving 10 bases of the junction unmatched. The germline V gene has CDR1 SNHLY and CDR2 FYNNEI. The CDR3 sequence is 15 residues long. This chain's CDR3 is CASNPSSGGSYEQYF. CDR3 nucleotide sequence: TGTGCCAGCAACCCCTCGTCGGGGGGTTCCTACGAGCAGTACTTC.

This chain joins TRBV11-2 and TRBJ2-7; D remains ambiguous. The CDR3 has 14 amino acids. CDR1 is SGHAT and CDR2 is FQNNGV in the germline V gene. Trimming removed 5 bases at V and 3 bases at J, with 14 bases between. The DNA of the CDR3 is TGTGCCAGCAGCCCAACCCACGCTAGCTACGAGCAGTACTTC. It encodes CASSPTHASYEQYF. Based on the CDR3 plus reference TRBV11-2 and TRBJ2-7, the full variable domain is EAGVAQSPRYKIIEKRQSVAFWCNPISGHATLYWYQQILGQGPKLLIQFQNNGVVDDSQLPKDRFSAERLKGVDSTLKIQPAKLEDSAVYLCASSPTHASYEQYFGPGTRLTVT.

This chain connects TRBV5-1 to TRBJ2-3; D possibly corresponds to TRBD1 (5 bases). Germline assignment: CDR1 SGHRS and CDR2 YFSETQ. V was shortened by 0 bases and J by 2 bases, with 7 bases between the two germline ends. CDR3 size: 14 residues. For the CDR3, the DNA is TGCGCCAGCAGCTTGGGGGGCTACACAGATACGCAGTATTTT. It is translated as CASSLGGYTDTQYF.

The chain links TRBV25-1 to TRBJ2-7, with 8 bases aligning to TRBD1. V lost 2 bases to trimming and J lost 4 bases; unmatched junction nucleotides: 10. Germline CDR1 reads MGHDK; CDR2 reads SYGVNS. CDR3 size: 16 residues. This CDR3 is CASSELRGRGGYEQYF. CDR3 bases: TGTGCCAGCAGTGAACTCAGGGGGCGAGGCGGGTACGAGCAGTACTTC.

CDR3 in DNA: TGTGCCAGCAGCGTAGGACAAAGCGGGGGGGCCGTCAGGGATACGCAGTATTTT. Translation: CASSVGQSGGAVRDTQYF. This sequence joins TRBV9 and TRBJ2-3, with 10 bases matching TRBD2. Germline V lookup: CDR1 SGDLS, CDR2 YYNGEE. This CDR3 contains 18 residues. With 0 bases clipped from V and 6 bases from J, the junction kept 13 bases outside the gene matches.

The rearrangement uses TRBV11-3 and TRBJ1-2; 8 nucleotides match TRBD1. V lost 6 bases, J lost 8 bases, and 8 bases stayed unmatched. The CDR3 has 13 amino acids. Germline-derived CDR1 and CDR2 are SGHNT and YENEEA. CDR3 in amino acids: CASSTRTGSGYTF. CDR3 nucleotide sequence: TGTGCCAGCAGTACCCGGACAGGGAGCGGCTACACCTTC.

The V gene is TRBV29-1, the J gene TRBJ1-1; no firm D call. The CDR3 contains 13 residues. Trimming shortened V by 6 bases and J by 4 bases, and 15 bases separated the two germline ends. CDR1 SQVTM and CDR2 ANQGSEA come from the germline V gene. The CDR3 loop reads CSVRPRLSTEAFF. The CDR3 nucleotides are TGCAGCGTCCGCCCGAGGTTATCCACTGAAGCTTTCTTT.

Of note for this clone: Germline is not matched at one junction end, which may reflect a read error. V and J are TRBV11-2 and TRBJ1-2, with 8 bases identical to TRBD1. This CDR3 contains 18 residues. CDR1 is SGHAT, CDR2 FQNNGV, per germline. CDR3: CASSLLGVPRDRSYGHTF. CDR3 sequence (DNA): TGTGCCAGCAGCTTATTGGGAGTCCCGAGGGACAGGAGCTATGGCCACACCTTC.

The chain couples TRBV2 to TRBJ1-2, with 8 nucleotides matching TRBD1. There are 14 residues in the CDR3. CDR1 SNHLY and CDR2 FYNNEI come from the germline V gene. The J segment lost 8 bases and the V segment lost 4 bases, leaving 9 bases of the junction unmatched. CDR3 sequence reads: CASSVAGTGGGYTF. The DNA for the CDR3 is TGTGCCAGCAGTGTGGCGGGGACAGGAGGGGGCTACACCTTC. The entire variable domain, with the rest obtained from reference TRBV2 and TRBJ1-2, is as follows: EPEVTQTPSHQVTQMGQEVILRCVPISNHLYFYWYRQILGQKVEFLVSFYNNEISEKSEIFDDQFSVERPDGSNFTLKIRSTKLEDSAMYFCASSVAGTGGGYTFGSGTRLTVV.

The genes are TRBV5-6 and TRBJ2-3, with 7 bases identical to TRBD1. The V segment lost 3 bases and the J segment 0 bases; nucleotides outside the gene matches: 13. This CDR3 spans 18 amino acids. Germline values: CDR1 SGHDT, CDR2 YYEEEE. In nucleotides, the CDR3 is TGTGCCAGCAGCTCCCCCGCCCTACAGGGGCGAAGCACAGATACGCAGTATTTT. Translating gives CASSSPALQGRSTDTQYF.

The rearrangement joins TRBV15 to TRBJ2-1; 12 bases match TRBD2. CDR3 length equals 14 residues. Germline V gives CDR1 LNHNV, CDR2 YYDKDF (reference sequence). J gave up 7 bases and V 5 bases, and 3 bases lay outside the gene matches. The CDR3 DNA reads TGTGCCACCAGCCTAGCGGGAGGGAAGAATGAGCAGTTCTTC. Translation gives CATSLAGGKNEQFF.

This rearrangement joins TRBV4-1 to TRBJ2-7, with 10 nucleotides matching TRBD1. The J segment lost 7 bases and the V segment lost 2 bases, leaving 11 bases of the junction unmatched. The germline V gene has CDR1 MGHRA and CDR2 YSYEKL. This CDR3 spans 16 amino acids. This CDR3 reads CASSQLGGQGFAEQYF. In nucleotides, the CDR3 is TGCGCCAGCAGCCAACTTGGGGGACAGGGGTTCGCGGAGCAGTACTTC.